The source of this TCR beta chain is a study of blood T cell repertoires in COVID-19. Whole-study context: T cells, B-cell-depleted T cells, or PBMCs supplied cDNA or gDNA.

Source study methods: Estimates of nucleated cell counts were drawn from the amplification of reference gene primers. The data were produced by immunoSEQ multiplex PCR, yet TCRdb's version contains in-frame clones alone and is incomplete. V and J calls plus clone size are reproduced from that table; the DNA served to infer D and trimming. The sample carries roughly 190,000 clones, approximately 90% recorded once. The sample holds one count of this clone. The V end was cut by 3 bases, the J end by 5 bases, with 10 bases between. Germline assignment: CDR1 MNHNS and CDR2 SASEGT. The CDR3 has 13 amino acids.

The chain uses TRBV6-1 and TRBJ2-5; D call uncertain. Sequences were obtained from peripheral blood. This clonotype was obtained from a woman of 80 years or more in a cohort sampled during active or convalescent COVID-19. The CDR3 bases are TGTGCCAGCAGTGACCCTTACTCCGAGACCCAGTACTTC. Amino acids: CASSDPYSETQYF.